Each of the 11 T cell receptor beta chains below was sequenced from the same sample in a study of human T cells and chemical hapten exposure. The time point denotes: patch test 1, 2 weeks after DPC sensitization. Noted treatment: therapeutic diphenylcyclopropenone sensitization with weekly scalp DPC. TCRdb re-called the RACE reads through MiXCR, storing one row per CDR3 protein. The table shows some 110,000 distinct CDR3 sequences, with around an eighth occurring only once. The specimen was whole blood, collected in connection with sensitization to the hapten diphenylcyclopropenone (DPC). The receptors here all came from a woman aged 45-65 years with alopecia areata. Some clones in this sample may be carry-over from other donors' samples.

This clonotype has a count of ten or more. The chain joins TRBV10-1 to TRBJ1-6; D not certain. Germline V gene sequence: CDR1 WNHNN, CDR2 SYGVQD (reference sequence). The CDR3 contains 13 residues. Trimming cost V 0 bases and J 10 bases, with 7 bases left between them. CDR3 nucleotide sequence: TGCGCCAGCAGTGAGTCTAGCCGGTCACCCCTCCACTTT. This gives the protein CASSESSRSPLHF.

The chain joins TRBV7-2 to TRBJ2-5, with 15 bases that match TRBD2. Germline V gene lookup returns CDR1 SGHTA and CDR2 FQGNSA. V lost 4 bases and J lost 4; bases outside the gene matches: 7. This CDR3 is built from 17 residues. As DNA, the CDR3 is TGTGCCAGCAGCTCCGGGACTAGCGGGAGGAGGGGAGAGACCCAGTACTTC. Protein sequence: CASSSGTSGRRGETQYF.

The table lists this clonotype with many counts. The genes are TRBV24-1 and TRBJ2-5, with D hard to call. Germline assignment: CDR1 KGHDR and CDR2 SFDVKD. CDR3 length: 12 amino acids. With 6 bases removed from V and 4 bases from J, the gap between germline ends came to 8 bases. The CDR3 sequence is CATSSPTETQYF. The CDR3 coding sequence is TGTGCCACCAGTTCCCCGACAGAGACCCAGTACTTC.

This clonotype was counted at least ten times. The genes are TRBV20-1 and TRBJ1-5; D gene ambiguous. Trimming removed 3 bases from V and 4 bases from J, with 7 bases in between. CDR1 is DFQATT, CDR2 SNEGSKA, per germline (reference sequence). The CDR3 has 12 residues. The CDR3 spells CSASNTNQPQHF. For the CDR3, the DNA is TGCAGTGCTAGCAACACGAATCAGCCCCAGCATTTT.

This clonotype has more than one count but fewer than ten. V and J are TRBV11-2 and TRBJ1-5, with D perhaps matching TRBD1 (5 bases). The CDR3 length is 15 residues. Germline loops: CDR1 SGHAT, CDR2 FQNNGV. V was cut by 0 bases and J by 3 bases, with 9 bases left in between. CDR3 loop: CASSLDGAFNQPQHF. CDR3 DNA: TGTGCCAGCAGCTTAGACGGGGCCTTCAATCAGCCCCAGCATTTT.

In its sample, this clonotype was seen many times. V usage is TRBV6-5 and J usage is TRBJ2-2; D might be TRBD1 (6 bases). The length of the CDR3 is 15 residues. Germline-derived CDR1 and CDR2 are MNHEY and SVGAGI. The V gene lost 5 bases and the J gene lost 0 bases, with 10 bases spanning the gap. DNA for the CDR3: TGTGCCAGCAGTGGTAGGACAGCGAACACCGGGGAGCTGTTTTTT. This sequence encodes CASSGRTANTGELFF.

This clonotype was detected many times. This sequence joins TRBV6-2 or TRBV6-3 and TRBJ2-1, with D possibly TRBD2 on 6 matching bases. The germline gives CDR1 MNHEY, CDR2 SVGEGT. The CDR3 totals 11 residues. Trimming cost V 6 bases and J 12 bases, with 12 bases left between them. The CDR3 sequence: CASSPGTWQFF. The CDR3 DNA is TGTGCCAGCAGCCCTGGGACTTGGCAGTTCTTC.

This clonotype showed up just a few times. The rearrangement uses TRBV11-2 and TRBJ2-3; 9 bases match TRBD2. Germline V CDR1 and CDR2: SGHAT, FQNNGV. The CDR3 is made up of 14 amino acids. V lost 1 base, J lost 4 bases, and 0 bases stayed unmatched. Here the CDR3 DNA reads TGTGCCAGCAGCTTAGGGACTAGCGCAGATACGCAGTATTTT. This gives the protein CASSLGTSADTQYF.

On this clonotype: This clone may be a read error of a much larger clone one base away. The chain has TRBV7-2 and TRBJ2-2; D not resolved. The CDR3 consists of 14 residues. V was shortened by 1 base and J by 1 base, with 4 bases between the two germline ends. The germline V gene has CDR1 SGHTA and CDR2 FQGNSA. The CDR3: CASSLGRNTGELFF. CDR3 nucleotides: TGTGCCAGCAGCTTAGGACGGAACACCGGGGAGCTGTTTTTT.

The chain links TRBV28 to TRBJ2-4; 10 bases are shared with TRBD1. The CDR3 runs 17 residues. From germline, CDR1 is MDHEN and CDR2 SYDVKM. V shed 3 bases, J shed 2 bases, and the junction held 7 bases outside the gene matches. The CDR3 sequence is CASSFVDRGGTKNIQYF. In DNA form, the CDR3 reads TGTGCCAGCAGTTTTGTGGACAGGGGGGGGACCAAAAACATTCAGTACTTC.

This clonotype showed up many times. This chain uses TRBV7-9 with TRBJ2-1; TRBD2 aligns across 13 bases. Germline V gene lookup returns CDR1 SEHNR and CDR2 FQNEAQ (reference sequence). V lost 5 bases, J lost 7 bases, and 8 bases stayed unmatched. This CDR3 has 16 amino acids. CDR3 in amino acids: CASSPRTSGGGNEQFF. In nucleotides, the CDR3 is TGTGCCAGCAGCCCCCGGACTAGCGGGGGAGGGAATGAGCAGTTCTTC.